The table lists the clone carrying this T cell receptor (gamma chain) with a count of one. Its antigen is as yet unknown. Sequences come from RNA converted to cDNA by reverse transcription. Pooled V-gene forward primers with one constant-region reverse primer generated the CDR3 amplicons by multiplex PCR. TCRdb reanalysed the multiplex PCR reads with CATT. Among 25,000 to 35,000 gamma-chain clones, around 20% were seen once, and the ten largest hold 1.8%. The data derive from a study of Vδ1+ human thymocytes. Study results and limitations: Thymic delta-chain repertoires held roughly 18% Vdelta2 sequences and few Vdelta3, despite high sort purity. Thymic TRG and TRD repertoires appeared highly polyclonal. The authors advised highly purified populations and single-cell validation.

After alphabeta T cell depletion, CD3+ Vdelta1+ Vdelta2- thymocytes were sorted. The CDR3 runs 12 residues. The ends lost 3 bases at V and 12 bases at J; junction bases unmatched: 11. Per the germline V gene, CDR1 is EGSTGY and CDR2 is YDSYTSSV. The origin of this receptor is a boy less than two years old who had congenital heart surgery. The chain joins TRGV4 to TRGJ1 or TRGJ2. Sequenced material: Vdelta1+ gamma-delta thymocytes from the thymus. Described subset: FACS-sorted CD3+ TCRalphabeta- TCRVdelta1+ TCRVdelta2- thymocytes. CDR3 region: CATWDYQGGKLF. CDR3 in DNA: TGTGCCACCTGGGATTACCAGGGTGGGAAACTCTTT.